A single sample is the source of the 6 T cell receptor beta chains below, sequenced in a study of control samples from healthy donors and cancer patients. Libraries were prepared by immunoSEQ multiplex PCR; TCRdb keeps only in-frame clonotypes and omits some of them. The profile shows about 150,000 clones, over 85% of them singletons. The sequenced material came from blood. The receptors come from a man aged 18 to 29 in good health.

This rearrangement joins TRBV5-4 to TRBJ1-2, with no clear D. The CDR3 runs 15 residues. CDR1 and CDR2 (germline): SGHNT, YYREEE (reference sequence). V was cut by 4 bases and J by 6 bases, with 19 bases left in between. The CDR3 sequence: CASSLTFPSINGYTF. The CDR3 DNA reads TGTGCCAGCAGCCTGACGTTTCCATCAATTAATGGCTACACCTTC.

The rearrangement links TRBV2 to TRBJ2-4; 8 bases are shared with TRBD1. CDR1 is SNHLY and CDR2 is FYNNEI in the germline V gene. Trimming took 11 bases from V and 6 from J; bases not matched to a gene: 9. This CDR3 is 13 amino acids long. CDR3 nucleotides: TGTGCCTCAAAGGGACAGGAGCTAAACATTCAGTACTTC. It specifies CASKGQELNIQYF.

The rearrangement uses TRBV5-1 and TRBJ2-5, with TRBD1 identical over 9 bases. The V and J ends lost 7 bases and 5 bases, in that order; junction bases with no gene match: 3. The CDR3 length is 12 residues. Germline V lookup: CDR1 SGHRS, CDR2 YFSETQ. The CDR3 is CASAGQGETQYF. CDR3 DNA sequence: TGCGCCAGCGCCGGACAGGGGGAGACCCAGTACTTC. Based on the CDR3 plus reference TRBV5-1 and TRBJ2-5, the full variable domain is KAGVTQTPRYLIKTRGQQVTLSCSPISGHRSVSWYQQTPGQGLQFLFEYFSETQRNKGNFPGRFSGRQFSNSRSEMNVSTLELGDSALYLCASAGQGETQYFGPGTRLLVL.

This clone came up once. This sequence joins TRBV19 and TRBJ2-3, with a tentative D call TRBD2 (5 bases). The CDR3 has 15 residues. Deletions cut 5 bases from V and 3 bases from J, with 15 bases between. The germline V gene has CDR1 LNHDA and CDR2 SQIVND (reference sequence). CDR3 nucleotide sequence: TGTGCCAGTAGTCCCATGGGGAGACTTACAGATACGCAGTATTTT. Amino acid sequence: CASSPMGRLTDTQYF.

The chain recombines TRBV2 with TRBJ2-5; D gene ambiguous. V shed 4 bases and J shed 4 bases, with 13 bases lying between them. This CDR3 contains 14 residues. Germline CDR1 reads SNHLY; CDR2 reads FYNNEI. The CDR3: CASSGRQSRETQYF. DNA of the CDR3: TGTGCCAGCAGTGGTCGGCAGAGCCGAGAGACCCAGTACTTC.

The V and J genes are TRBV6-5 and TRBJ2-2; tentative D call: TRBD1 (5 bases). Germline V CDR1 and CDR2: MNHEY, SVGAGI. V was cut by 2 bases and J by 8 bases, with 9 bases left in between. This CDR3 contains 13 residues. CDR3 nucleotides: TGTGCCAGCAGTTACAGGGGTTCTGGGGAGCTGTTTTTT. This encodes CASSYRGSGELFF.